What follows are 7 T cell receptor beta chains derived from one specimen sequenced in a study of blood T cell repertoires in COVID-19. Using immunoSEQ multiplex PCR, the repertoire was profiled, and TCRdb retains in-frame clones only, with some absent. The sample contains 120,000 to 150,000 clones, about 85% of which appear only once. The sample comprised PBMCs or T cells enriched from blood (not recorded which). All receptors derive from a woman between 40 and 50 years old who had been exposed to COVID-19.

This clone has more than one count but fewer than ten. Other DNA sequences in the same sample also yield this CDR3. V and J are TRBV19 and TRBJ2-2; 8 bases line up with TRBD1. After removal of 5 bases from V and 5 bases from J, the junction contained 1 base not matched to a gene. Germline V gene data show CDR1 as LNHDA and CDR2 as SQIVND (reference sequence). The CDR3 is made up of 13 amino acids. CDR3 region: CASSYRGTGELFF. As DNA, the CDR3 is TGTGCCAGTAGTTACAGGGGGACCGGGGAGCTGTTTTTT.

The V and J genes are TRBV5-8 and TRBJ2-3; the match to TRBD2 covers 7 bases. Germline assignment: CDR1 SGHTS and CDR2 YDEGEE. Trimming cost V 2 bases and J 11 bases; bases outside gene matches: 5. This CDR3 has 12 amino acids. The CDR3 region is CASSFPGGVQYF. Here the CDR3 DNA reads TGTGCCAGCAGCTTCCCGGGAGGAGTGCAGTATTTT.

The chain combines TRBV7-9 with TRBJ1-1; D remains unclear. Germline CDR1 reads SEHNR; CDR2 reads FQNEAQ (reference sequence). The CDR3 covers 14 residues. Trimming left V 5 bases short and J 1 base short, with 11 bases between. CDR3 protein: CASSHRRENTEAFF. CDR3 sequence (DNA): TGTGCCAGCAGCCACCGACGGGAGAACACTGAAGCTTTCTTT.

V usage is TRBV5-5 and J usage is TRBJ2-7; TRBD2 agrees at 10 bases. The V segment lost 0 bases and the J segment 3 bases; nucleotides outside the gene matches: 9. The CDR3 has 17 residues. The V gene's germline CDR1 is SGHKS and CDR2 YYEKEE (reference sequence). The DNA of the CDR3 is TGTGCCAGCAGCTTGGCCCTAGCGGGAGCTCAGTACTACGAGCAGTACTTC. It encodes CASSLALAGAQYYEQYF. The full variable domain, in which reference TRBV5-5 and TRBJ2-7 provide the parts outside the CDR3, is DAGVTQSPTHLIKTRGQQVTLRCSPISGHKSVSWYQQVLGQGPQFIFQYYEKEERGRGNFPDRFSARQFPNYSSELNVNALLLGDSALYLCASSLALAGAQYYEQYFGPGTRLTVT.

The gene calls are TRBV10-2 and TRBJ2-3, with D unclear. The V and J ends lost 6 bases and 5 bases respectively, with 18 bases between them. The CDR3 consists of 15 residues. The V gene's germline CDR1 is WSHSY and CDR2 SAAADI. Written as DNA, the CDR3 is TGCGCCAGCAGATCGTTGATAGCCTTCGGAGATACGCAGTATTTT. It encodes CASRSLIAFGDTQYF.

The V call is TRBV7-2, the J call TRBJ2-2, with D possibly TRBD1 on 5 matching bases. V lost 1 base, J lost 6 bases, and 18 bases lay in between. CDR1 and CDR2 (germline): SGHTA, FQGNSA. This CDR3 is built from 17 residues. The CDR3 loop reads CASSLVGDGRTSGELFF. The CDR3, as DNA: TGTGCCAGCAGCTTAGTAGGGGATGGTAGAACATCCGGGGAGCTGTTTTTT.

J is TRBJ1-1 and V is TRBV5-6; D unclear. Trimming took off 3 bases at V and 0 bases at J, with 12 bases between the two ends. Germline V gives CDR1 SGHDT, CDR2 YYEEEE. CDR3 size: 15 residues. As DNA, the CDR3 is TGTGCCAGCAGCTATTACTCCTTGTTGAACACTGAAGCTTTCTTT. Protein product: CASSYYSLLNTEAFF.